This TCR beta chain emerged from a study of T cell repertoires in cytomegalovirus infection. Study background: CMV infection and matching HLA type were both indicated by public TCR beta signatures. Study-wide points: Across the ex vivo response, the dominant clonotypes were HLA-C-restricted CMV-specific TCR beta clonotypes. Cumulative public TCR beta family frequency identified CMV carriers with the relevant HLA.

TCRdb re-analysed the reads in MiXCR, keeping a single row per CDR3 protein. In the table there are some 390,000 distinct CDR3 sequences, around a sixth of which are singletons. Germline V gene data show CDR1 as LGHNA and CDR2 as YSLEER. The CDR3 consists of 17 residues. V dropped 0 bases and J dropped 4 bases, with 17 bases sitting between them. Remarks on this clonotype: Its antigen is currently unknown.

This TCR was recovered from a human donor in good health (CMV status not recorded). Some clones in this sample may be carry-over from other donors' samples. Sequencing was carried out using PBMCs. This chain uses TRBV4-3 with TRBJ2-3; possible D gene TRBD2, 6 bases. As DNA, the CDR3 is TGCGCCAGCAGCCAAGAGGTGACGGGAGCGCCGCCAGATACGCAGTATTTT. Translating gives CASSQEVTGAPPDTQYF.